The 30 T cell receptor beta chains below all came from one sample that was sequenced in a study of neoadjuvant anti-PD-1 for oral cavity cancer. Method: immunoSEQ multiplex PCR; TCRdb's copy keeps in-frame clones and lacks some. The sample shows some 15,000 clones, roughly two fifths of them seen only once. Time point indicated: after neoadjuvant nivolumab, at surgical resection. This sample comprised tumor tissue, obtained after nivolumab (anti-PD-1) treatment. The receptors stem from a person aged 35-79 years with oral cavity squamous cell carcinoma.

Comments on this clone: The junction does not match germline at one end; this may be a read error. V usage is TRBV5-1 and J usage is TRBJ1-2; D possibly corresponds to TRBD1 (6 bases). Germline-derived CDR1 and CDR2 are SGHRS and YFSETQ. This CDR3 contains 14 residues. CDR3 region: CASRLDSVTYGYTF. The DNA of the CDR3 is TGCGCCAGCAGGTTGGACAGTGTAACCTATGGCTACACCTTC.

This clone has a handful of counts. The chain links TRBV25-1 to TRBJ2-1, with 7 bases identical to TRBD1. CDR3 length: 13 amino acids. The germline CDR1 and CDR2 sequences are MGHDK and SYGVNS. Trimming at V came to 5 bases and at J to 6 bases, leaving 4 bases not matched to a gene. The CDR3 DNA reads as TGTGCCAGCAGTCAACAGGGGAGCAATGAGCAGTTCTTC. Amino acids: CASSQQGSNEQFF. The whole variable domain, remainder taken from reference TRBV25-1 and TRBJ2-1, is EADIYQTPRYLVIGTGKKITLECSQTMGHDKMYWYQQDPGMELHLIHYSYGVNSTEKGDLSSESTVSRIRTEHFPLTLESARPSHTSQYLCASSQQGSNEQFFGPGTRLTVL.

This clone has more than one count but fewer than ten. The chain has TRBV28 and TRBJ1-2; 8 bases map to TRBD1. CDR1 is MDHEN, CDR2 SYDVKM, per germline. CDR3 size: 14 residues. The J segment lost 7 bases and the V segment lost 3 bases, leaving 7 bases of the junction unmatched. CDR3 nucleotides: TGTGCCAGCAGTTTCCCCGGACAGGGTTTTGGCTACACCTTC. This encodes CASSFPGQGFGYTF.

The chain is built from TRBV28 and TRBJ2-7; 9 bases map to TRBD1. Germline-derived CDR1 and CDR2 are MDHEN and SYDVKM. V gave up 4 bases and J gave up 5 bases; unmatched junction bases: 6. The CDR3 consists of 14 residues. CDR3 nucleotide sequence: TGTGCCAGCAGTTACGACAGGGGGAACCACGAGCAGTACTTC. Translation gives CASSYDRGNHEQYF.

V and J are TRBV7-2 and TRBJ2-2; 7 bases are shared with TRBD2. The V gene end was trimmed by 8 bases and the J gene end by 4 bases; junction bases not matched to a gene: 10. Germline CDR1 SGHTA, CDR2 FQGNSA. This CDR3 comprises 15 residues. This CDR3 reads CASQGGGRGTGELFF. The CDR3 DNA reads TGTGCCAGCCAGGGCGGGGGAAGGGGCACCGGGGAGCTGTTTTTT.

The chain uses TRBV9 and TRBJ1-5; 7 bases match TRBD1. J gave up 2 bases and V 0 bases, and 2 bases lay outside the gene matches. Germline-derived CDR1 and CDR2 are SGDLS and YYNGEE. The CDR3 sequence is 15 residues long. CDR3 loop: CASSVGQGGNQPQHF. As DNA, the CDR3 is TGTGCCAGCAGCGTAGGACAGGGTGGCAATCAGCCCCAGCATTTT.

This clone qualifies as medium-sized (0.01 to 0.1%). This chain joins TRBV27 and TRBJ1-1; possibly TRBD1 for D (6 bases). The CDR3 contains 14 residues. V was cut by 3 bases and J by 4 bases, with 12 bases left in between. From germline, CDR1 is MNHEY and CDR2 SMNVEV (reference sequence). CDR3: CASSLRPQGTEAFF. The DNA for the CDR3 is TGTGCCAGCAGTTTGAGGCCACAGGGCACTGAAGCTTTCTTT.

This clone was recorded once. The chain is built from TRBV19 and TRBJ1-1, with TRBD1 matching over 9 bases. V lost 7 bases, J lost 4 bases, and 7 bases stayed unmatched. This CDR3 is built from 14 residues. The germline gives CDR1 LNHDA, CDR2 SQIVND (reference sequence). CDR3 nucleotide sequence: TGTGCCAGTATCCCACAGGGGGCTTTCACTGAAGCTTTCTTT. Encoded protein: CASIPQGAFTEAFF.

Here the CDR3 reads CASSPRTIEGLGQYF. CDR3 DNA: TGTGCCAGCAGTCCAAGGACTATAGAGGGTCTGGGGCAGTACTTC. The chain combines TRBV28 with TRBJ2-7; a weak D match, TRBD2 (6 bases). Trimming removed 5 bases from V and 9 bases from J, with 23 bases in between. The germline gives CDR1 MDHEN, CDR2 SYDVKM. This CDR3 has 15 residues.

The chain uses TRBV7-3 and TRBJ2-2, with 8 bases that match TRBD1. With V trimmed by 2 bases and J by 4 bases, 0 bases remained unmatched. The CDR3 spans 14 residues. Germline CDR1 and CDR2: SGHTA and FQGTGA. CDR3 amino acids: CASSLDRGTGELFF. The CDR3 DNA reads as TGTGCCAGCAGCTTAGACAGGGGCACCGGGGAGCTGTTTTTT.

The chain recombines TRBV5-5 with TRBJ1-5; D is undetermined. Trimming took off 2 bases at V and 1 base at J, with 7 bases between the two ends. Germline V CDR1 and CDR2: SGHKS, YYEKEE (reference sequence). The CDR3 sequence is 14 residues long. The CDR3 DNA follows: TGTGCCAGCAGCTTAGGTTCCAGCAATCAGCCCCAGCATTTT. Translated: CASSLGSSNQPQHF.

This clone was observed a single time. The gene calls are TRBV4-1 and TRBJ1-6; D is unresolved. The CDR3 spans 15 residues. V was trimmed by 0 bases and J by 1 base, leaving 4 bases between them. Germline V CDR1 and CDR2: MGHRA, YSYEKL. CDR3 bases: TGCGCCAGCAGCCAAGATCAGTCCTATAATTCACCCCTCCACTTT. Translated: CASSQDQSYNSPLHF.

The chain couples TRBV11-2 to TRBJ1-3; 7 nucleotides align to TRBD1. J lost 8 bases, V lost 8 bases, and 9 bases had no gene match. This CDR3 spans 13 amino acids. Germline assignment: CDR1 SGHAT and CDR2 FQNNGV. The CDR3 DNA reads TGTGCCAGCGCACAGGGGACGAGAGACACCATATATTTT. Protein sequence: CASAQGTRDTIYF. Full variable domain (missing parts from reference TRBV11-2 and TRBJ1-3): EAGVAQSPRYKIIEKRQSVAFWCNPISGHATLYWYQQILGQGPKLLIQFQNNGVVDDSQLPKDRFSAERLKGVDSTLKIQPAKLEDSAVYLCASAQGTRDTIYFGEGSWLTVV.

This clone has a single count. The J gene is TRBJ2-2, the V gene TRBV7-2, with unresolved D. Germline CDR1 is SGHTA and CDR2 is FQGNSA. Trimming removed 1 base at V and 3 bases at J, with 9 bases between. This CDR3 spans 15 amino acids. This CDR3 reads CASSLDGLYTGELFF. The CDR3 nucleotides read TGTGCCAGCAGCTTAGACGGGTTGTACACCGGGGAGCTGTTTTTT. The entire variable domain, with the rest obtained from reference TRBV7-2 and TRBJ2-2, is as follows: GAGVSQSPSNKVTEKGKDVELRCDPISGHTALYWYRQSLGQGLEFLIYFQGNSAPDKSGLPSDRFSAERTGGSVSTLTIQRTQQEDSAVYLCASSLDGLYTGELFFGEGSRLTVL.

The chain is built from TRBV28 and TRBJ2-7; D is uncertain. Germline V gives CDR1 MDHEN, CDR2 SYDVKM. V was trimmed by 2 bases and J by 3 bases, leaving 8 bases between them. This CDR3 region has 13 residues. CDR3 in amino acids: CASSLPVLYEQYF. As DNA, the CDR3 is TGTGCCAGCAGTTTACCGGTCCTCTACGAGCAGTACTTC. The full variable domain, in which reference TRBV28 and TRBJ2-7 provide the parts outside the CDR3, is DVKVTQSSRYLVKRTGEKVFLECVQDMDHENMFWYRQDPGLGLRLIYFSYDVKMKEKGDIPEGYSVSREKKERFSLILESASTNQTSMYLCASSLPVLYEQYFGPGTRLTVT.

The rearrangement joins TRBV5-4 to TRBJ1-2, with a tentative D call TRBD1 (5 bases). The CDR3 is 13 residues long. Germline-derived CDR1 and CDR2 are SGHNT and YYREEE (reference sequence). With 4 bases removed from V and 9 bases from J, the gap between germline ends came to 16 bases. The DNA for the CDR3 is TGTGCCAGCAGCCAAGATAACGGGGCGAGCTACACCTTC. This encodes CASSQDNGASYTF.

This clone was seen at least ten times. V is TRBV7-6 and J is TRBJ2-5, with TRBD1 as a possible D gene (5 bases). CDR3 length: 13 amino acids. V was trimmed by 5 bases and J by 5 bases, leaving 12 bases between them. CDR1 is SGHVS, CDR2 FNYEAQ, per germline. CDR3 sequence reads: CASSLPTAETQYF. DNA of the CDR3: TGTGCCAGCAGCCTCCCGACAGCGGAGACCCAGTACTTC.

The V call is TRBV5-4, the J call TRBJ2-5; 7 nucleotides line up with TRBD1. Trimming took 7 bases from V and 9 from J; bases not matched to a gene: 9. Germline lookup yields CDR1 SGHNT and CDR2 YYREEE (reference sequence). This CDR3 has 12 residues. CDR3 sequence: CASQGDGQAQYF. CDR3 nucleotides: TGTGCCAGCCAGGGGGATGGACAGGCCCAGTACTTC.

The rearrangement uses TRBV4-1 and TRBJ2-2; 9 bases match TRBD1. Germline assignment: CDR1 MGHRA and CDR2 YSYEKL. V was pared by 4 bases and J by 6 bases, with 6 bases of the junction left unmatched. The CDR3 has 15 amino acids. The CDR3 DNA is TGCGCCAGCAGCCCACGGGACAGGGAGTCCGGGGAGCTGTTTTTT. Its protein product is CASSPRDRESGELFF.

The chain combines TRBV20-1 with TRBJ2-1, with 9 bases aligning to TRBD2. There are 11 residues in the CDR3. In germline, CDR1 is DFQATT, CDR2 SNEGSKA (reference sequence). In DNA, the CDR3 is TGCGGGGTAGCGGGGGAGTATGAGCAGTTCTTC. As protein: CGVAGEYEQFF.

This clone has at least ten counts. The chain links TRBV6-1 to TRBJ2-7; D is ambiguous. The CDR3 runs 13 residues. The germline V gene has CDR1 MNHNS and CDR2 SASEGT. Trimming took 5 bases from V and 0 from J, leaving 8 bases between them. CDR3 protein: CASSTRSSYEQYF. The CDR3, as DNA: TGTGCCAGCAGTACGAGGTCCTCCTACGAGCAGTACTTC.

The rearrangement links TRBV16 to TRBJ1-2, with D possibly matching TRBD1 (5 bases). Germline V gene sequence: CDR1 KGHSY, CDR2 FQNENV. V gave up 1 base and J gave up 4 bases, with 13 bases separating them. CDR3 length: 15 residues. CDR3 coding DNA: TGTGCCAGCAGCCAATTGGGTAGCAGGGCCTATGGCTACACCTTC. Its translation is CASSQLGSRAYGYTF. Combining the CDR3 with reference TRBV16 and TRBJ1-2 gives the whole variable domain GEEVAQTPKHLVRGEGQKAKLYCAPIKGHSYVFWYQQVLKNEFKFLISFQNENVFDETGMPKERFSAKCLPNSPCSLEIQATKLEDSAVYFCASSQLGSRAYGYTFGSGTRLTVV.

This clone has just a few counts. The CDR3 sequence is CASSRGSGYEQYF. CDR3 coding DNA: TGCGCCAGCAGCCGGGGCTCGGGCTACGAGCAGTACTTC. This chain links TRBV5-1 with TRBJ2-7, with D perhaps assigned TRBD1 or TRBD2 (5 bases each). The CDR3 consists of 13 residues. The V end lost 4 bases, the J end lost 3 bases, and 11 bases lay between the germline ends. In germline, CDR1 is SGHRS, CDR2 YFSETQ.

The V call is TRBV5-1, the J call TRBJ1-6; D call uncertain. The V gene lost 0 bases and the J gene lost 0 bases, with 13 bases spanning the gap. CDR1 SGHRS and CDR2 YFSETQ come from the germline V gene. There are 18 residues in the CDR3. The CDR3 coding sequence is TGCGCCAGCAGCTTGGCCGGCTTCGCTAGCTCCTATAATTCACCCCTCCACTTT. Translating gives CASSLAGFASSYNSPLHF. The full variable domain, rest sourced from reference TRBV5-1 and TRBJ1-6, is KAGVTQTPRYLIKTRGQQVTLSCSPISGHRSVSWYQQTPGQGLQFLFEYFSETQRNKGNFPGRFSGRQFSNSRSEMNVSTLELGDSALYLCASSLAGFASSYNSPLHFGNGTRLTVT.

This clone was picked up a small number of times. This chain joins TRBV6-1 and TRBJ1-1; D is undetermined. Trimming took off 1 base at V and 6 bases at J, with 9 bases between the two ends. The CDR3 has 13 residues. CDR1 and CDR2 (germline): MNHNS, SASEGT. The chain's CDR3 is CASSEGRFAEAFF. Here the CDR3 DNA reads TGTGCCAGCAGTGAAGGGAGGTTCGCTGAAGCTTTCTTT.

The rearrangement uses TRBV7-6 and TRBJ2-7; no definite D call. The CDR3 loop spans 13 amino acids. Germline V gene lookup returns CDR1 SGHVS and CDR2 FNYEAQ. V lost 4 bases, J lost 4 bases, and 11 bases lay in between. The CDR3 DNA reads as TGTGCCAGCAGCTCCTCTTCGGTGTACGAGCAGTACTTC. Translated: CASSSSSVYEQYF. Looking up the rest from reference TRBV7-6 and TRBJ2-7 gives the full variable domain: GAGVSQSPRYKVTKRGQDVALRCDPISGHVSLYWYRQALGQGPEFLTYFNYEAQQDKSGLPNDRFSAERPEGSISTLTIQRTEQRDSAMYRCASSSSSVYEQYFGPGTRLTVT.

This clone was recorded many times. The chain uses TRBV5-6 and TRBJ2-7, with D unresolved. CDR1 is SGHDT, CDR2 YYEEEE, per germline. Trimming took 4 bases from V and 7 from J, leaving 18 bases between them. This CDR3 is 14 amino acids long. CDR3 loop: CASSQVTVPREQYF. DNA for the CDR3: TGTGCCAGCAGCCAAGTCACAGTCCCAAGGGAGCAGTACTTC. Together with reference TRBV5-6 and TRBJ2-7, the CDR3 gives the full variable domain: DAGVTQSPTHLIKTRGQQVTLRCSPKSGHDTVSWYQQALGQGPQFIFQYYEEEERQRGNFPDRFSGHQFPNYSSELNVNALLLGDSALYLCASSQVTVPREQYFGPGTRLTVT.

This rearrangement joins TRBV7-2 to TRBJ1-5, with TRBD1 as a possible D gene (5 bases). This CDR3 comprises 16 residues. The V end was cut by 4 bases, the J end by 0 bases, with 13 bases between. The germline V gene has CDR1 SGHTA and CDR2 FQGNSA. CDR3 DNA sequence: TGTGCCAGCAGCTCCGTCGGGGGTGCTAGCAATCAGCCCCAGCATTTT. Translation: CASSSVGGASNQPQHF.

This clone was picked up a small number of times. CDR3 region: CASSIQGARDTQYF. CDR3 sequence (DNA): TGTGCCAGTAGTATTCAGGGGGCTAGGGATACGCAGTATTTT. The chain recombines TRBV19 with TRBJ2-3, with 8 bases fitting TRBD1. The V and J ends lost 3 bases and 6 bases, in that order; junction bases with no gene match: 5. Per germline, CDR1 LNHDA and CDR2 SQIVND (reference sequence). CDR3 length: 14 amino acids.

The chain couples TRBV19 to TRBJ2-7, with 7 bases that match TRBD2. Trimming at V came to 3 bases and at J to 5 bases, leaving 13 bases not matched to a gene. The CDR3 is 16 residues long. Germline CDR1 and CDR2: LNHDA and SQIVND (reference sequence). This chain's CDR3 is CASSIPRGGALDEQYF. The CDR3 nucleotides are TGTGCCAGTAGTATCCCCCGGGGAGGGGCACTGGACGAGCAGTACTTC.